The present T cell receptor (beta chain) was sequenced within a study of vaccination and CD4 T cells after COVID-19. CDR1 is DFQATT and CDR2 is SNEGSKA in the germline V gene (reference sequence). There are 12 residues in the CDR3. Between the trimmed V and J ends, which lost 1 base and 4 bases, there was a span of 8 bases. The Oncomine TCR Beta short-read assay was applied to DNA of cultured CD4+ T cells. TCRdb redid the calling of the PCR reads with MiXCR, one entry per CDR3 protein. The table records about 20,000 distinct CDR3 sequences, roughly half of them present only once. Note on this clonotype: Its antigen remains unknown.

Described treatment: roughly 10-day PBMC culture with coronavirus spike peptide pools or control peptides (ViraFEST assay). Once peptide pools had expanded antigen-specific T cells, ViraFEST sequenced TCRs. Sequenced material: CD4+ T cells from blood, cultured in vitro, taken before SARS-CoV-2 vaccination. The rearrangement uses TRBV20-1 and TRBJ2-7, with D perhaps TRBD1 (5 bases). The TCR comes from a human donor who had recovered from COVID-19. The CDR3 is CSARGRTYEQYF. CDR3 bases: TGCAGTGCTAGAGGGCGGACATACGAGCAGTACTTC.